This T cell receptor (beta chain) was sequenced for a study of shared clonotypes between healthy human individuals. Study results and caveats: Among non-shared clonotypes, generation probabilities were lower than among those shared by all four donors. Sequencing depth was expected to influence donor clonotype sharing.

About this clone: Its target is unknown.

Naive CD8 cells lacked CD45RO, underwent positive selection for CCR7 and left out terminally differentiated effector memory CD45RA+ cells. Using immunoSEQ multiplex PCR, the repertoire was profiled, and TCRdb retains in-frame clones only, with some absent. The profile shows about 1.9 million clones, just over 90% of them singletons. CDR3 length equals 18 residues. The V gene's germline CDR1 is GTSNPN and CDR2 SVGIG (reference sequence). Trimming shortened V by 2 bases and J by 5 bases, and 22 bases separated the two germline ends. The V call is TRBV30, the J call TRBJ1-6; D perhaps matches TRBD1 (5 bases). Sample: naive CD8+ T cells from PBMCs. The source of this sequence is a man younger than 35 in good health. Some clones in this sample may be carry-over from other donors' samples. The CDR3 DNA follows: TGTGCCTGGAGTTACTATAGACTCGGACACGGCGATAATTCACCCCTCCACTTT. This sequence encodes CAWSYYRLGHGDNSPLHF.